The 32 T cell receptor beta chains in this list originate from one sample, sequenced in a study of OX40 agonist ivuxolimab in advanced cancers. The assay was immunoSEQ multiplex PCR, and TCRdb's table has in-frame clones only and misses some. The data contain approximately 24,000 clones, approximately 85% of them singletons. The starting material was CD4+ or CD8+ T cells sorted from blood, obtained in a trial of the OX40 agonist ivuxolimab. The receptors come from an adult with an advanced solid tumor such as melanoma, head and neck, liver or kidney cancer.

CDR3 sequence: CASSLASEQFF. The CDR3 DNA reads TGTGCCAGCAGCTTAGCGAGTGAGCAGTTCTTC. This rearrangement joins TRBV11-2 to TRBJ2-1; D is unclear. CDR1 and CDR2 (germline): SGHAT, FQNNGV. The CDR3 is 11 amino acids. Deletions cut 1 base from V and 9 bases from J, with 4 bases between.

The chain carries TRBV29-1 and TRBJ1-2; 10 bases match TRBD1. Losses at the gene ends were 6 bases for V and 7 bases for J; bases not matched to a gene: 14. CDR3 size: 15 residues. Looked up from germline, CDR1 is SQVTM and CDR2 is ANQGSEA. Here the CDR3 DNA reads TGCAGCGTAGGCTCCGGGACAGGGGCCCGAGGTGGCTACACCTTC. It encodes CSVGSGTGARGGYTF. Looking up the rest from reference TRBV29-1 and TRBJ1-2 gives the full variable domain: SAVISQKPSRDICQRGTSLTIQCQVDSQVTMMFWYRQQPGQSLTLIATANQGSEATYESGFVIDKFPISRPNLTFSTLTVSNMSPEDSSIYLCSVGSGTGARGGYTFGSGTRLTVV.

The chain has TRBV4-1 and TRBJ1-6; 12 bases match TRBD1. The CDR3 runs 16 residues. Germline CDR1 MGHRA, CDR2 YSYEKL. J lost 10 bases, V lost 3 bases, and 7 bases had no gene match. The CDR3 sequence: CASSQGDRGLGSPLHF. CDR3 nucleotides: TGCGCCAGCAGCCAGGGGGACAGGGGGCTTGGATCACCCCTCCACTTT.

The chain employs TRBV2 and TRBJ1-5; D is unclear. Germline lookup yields CDR1 SNHLY and CDR2 FYNNEI. Trimming shortened V by 0 bases and J by 4 bases, and 4 bases separated the two germline ends. The CDR3 is 13 residues long. The CDR3 DNA reads TGTGCCAGCAGTGAAGCGCCGAATCAGCCCCAGCATTTT. Protein sequence: CASSEAPNQPQHF.

The chain combines TRBV28 with TRBJ2-3, with 7 bases aligning to TRBD1. The CDR3 contains 13 residues. The J segment lost 1 base and the V segment lost 11 bases, leaving 6 bases of the junction unmatched. Germline V lookup: CDR1 MDHEN, CDR2 SYDVKM. CDR3 bases: TGTGCCTCGACGAGGGGGCGCACAGATACGCAGTATTTT. This sequence encodes CASTRGRTDTQYF.

There are a few counts of this clone. V and J are TRBV4-1 and TRBJ1-6, with D possibly being TRBD1 (6 bases). Per germline, CDR1 MGHRA and CDR2 YSYEKL. The CDR3 contains 16 residues. With 0 bases removed from V and 9 bases from J, the gap between germline ends came to 15 bases. The CDR3 DNA follows: TGCGCCAGCAGCCAAGAGGGCAGTCTGGGGGCTTCACCCCTCCACTTT. Translation gives CASSQEGSLGASPLHF.

This clone was recorded once. The V gene is TRBV6-6, the J gene TRBJ2-1; D is unresolved. This CDR3 has 15 amino acids. V lost 7 bases and J 0 bases, leaving 13 bases between the germline ends. Per the germline V gene, CDR1 is MNHNY and CDR2 is SVGAGI (reference sequence). Here the CDR3 reads CASNLDSSSYNEQFF. The CDR3 coding sequence is TGTGCCAGCAATCTTGATTCTTCCTCCTACAATGAGCAGTTCTTC.

The chain couples TRBV5-1 to TRBJ2-7, with D perhaps TRBD2 (6 bases). Trimming shortened V by 0 bases and J by 5 bases, and 15 bases separated the two germline ends. Germline CDR1 SGHRS, CDR2 YFSETQ. The CDR3 is 15 amino acids. The CDR3 here is CASSLVRDGWDEQYF. DNA of the CDR3: TGCGCCAGCAGCTTGGTGCGGGATGGGTGGGACGAGCAGTACTTC.

The chain has TRBV5-5 and TRBJ1-3; 10 bases fit TRBD1. This CDR3 spans 20 amino acids. J lost 0 bases, V lost 0 bases, and 12 bases had no gene match. CDR1 is SGHKS and CDR2 is YYEKEE in the germline V gene (reference sequence). The CDR3 sequence is CASSLAWDRGFLYSGNTIYF. CDR3 sequence (DNA): TGTGCCAGCAGCTTGGCCTGGGACAGGGGTTTTCTTTACTCTGGAAACACCATATATTTT.

V usage is TRBV5-1 and J usage is TRBJ1-2; no clear D. The CDR3 has 12 amino acids. Trimming removed 2 bases at V and 5 bases at J, with 7 bases between. In germline, CDR1 is SGHRS, CDR2 YFSETQ. CDR3 protein: CASSFEGYGYTF. In nucleotides, the CDR3 is TGCGCCAGCAGCTTCGAAGGATATGGCTACACCTTC.

The DNA of the CDR3 is TGTGCCAGCAGTTTGGGGGGGAGGGCCGTCGTAGATACGCAGTATTTT. It specifies CASSLGGRAVVDTQYF. This rearrangement joins TRBV27 to TRBJ2-3; TRBD2 aligns across 7 bases. The CDR3 totals 16 residues. J was trimmed by 5 bases and V by 3 bases; bases with no gene match: 11. In germline, CDR1 is MNHEY, CDR2 SMNVEV (reference sequence).

CDR3 amino acids: CASSAPGTPFNEQYF. CDR3 sequence (DNA): TGTGCCAGCAGCGCGCCCGGGACACCATTTAACGAGCAGTACTTC. The J gene is TRBJ2-7, the V gene TRBV7-9; maybe TRBD1 (6 bases). V shed 5 bases and J shed 5 bases, with 19 bases lying between them. CDR3 length equals 15 residues. Germline V gene lookup returns CDR1 SEHNR and CDR2 FQNEAQ (reference sequence).

This rearrangement joins TRBV19 to TRBJ2-7; 9 positions match TRBD1. V lost 1 base, J lost 5 bases, and 3 bases stayed unmatched. The CDR3 has 14 residues. Germline V gene sequence: CDR1 LNHDA, CDR2 SQIVND (reference sequence). For the CDR3, the DNA is TGTGCCAGTAGTATAGGGGACAGGGTCCACGAGCAGTACTTC. It yields the protein CASSIGDRVHEQYF.

A few counts support this clone. The V call is TRBV5-1, the J call TRBJ2-5; a possible D gene is TRBD2 (7 bases). Deletions cut 4 bases from V and 5 bases from J, with 18 bases between. Germline loops: CDR1 SGHRS, CDR2 YFSETQ. The CDR3 totals 15 residues. The CDR3 here is CASSAWGGSRETQYF. CDR3 in DNA: TGCGCCAGCAGCGCCTGGGGGGGCTCCCGGGAGACCCAGTACTTC.

The CDR3 nucleotides are TGTGCCAGCAGCTCCAACACACGGGGGTCGCCCTACGAGCAGTACTTC. Its protein product is CASSSNTRGSPYEQYF. V gene TRBV7-9 combines with J gene TRBJ2-7; D is possibly TRBD2 (6 bases). Germline V lookup: CDR1 SEHNR, CDR2 FQNEAQ (reference sequence). V was cut by 4 bases and J by 2 bases, with 18 bases left in between. The CDR3 extends over 16 amino acids.

The chain combines TRBV27 with TRBJ2-7, with unresolved D. V was cut by 3 bases and J by 0 bases, with 9 bases left in between. The CDR3 contains 14 residues. CDR1 and CDR2 from the germline V gene are MNHEY and SMNVEV (reference sequence). Written as DNA, the CDR3 is TGTGCCAGCAGTTTTACCCCAGCCTCCTACGAGCAGTACTTC. Translation gives CASSFTPASYEQYF.

Points on this clone: A junction end diverges from the germline sequence, so it may reflect a read error. The V call is TRBV2, the J call TRBJ2-2; no clear D gene. This CDR3 region has 13 residues. Germline V gene data show CDR1 as SNHLY and CDR2 as FYNNEI. CDR3 sequence: CASNERPTGELFF. The CDR3 nucleotides are TGTGCCAGCAATGAACGACCCACCGGGGAGCTGTTTTTT. Drawing the rest from reference TRBV2 and TRBJ2-2, the complete variable domain is EPEVTQTPSHQVTQMGQEVILRCVPISNHLYFYWYRQILGQKVEFLVSFYNNEISEKSEIFDDQFSVERPDGSNFTLKIRSTKLEDSAMYFCASNERPTGELFFGEGSRLTVL.

V gene TRBV28 combines with J gene TRBJ1-4; D might be TRBD1 (5 bases). Trimming cost V 6 bases and J 4 bases, with 15 bases left between them. The CDR3 is 15 residues long. Germline V gives CDR1 MDHEN, CDR2 SYDVKM. CDR3 sequence: CASSAVRDSNEKLFF. Written as DNA, the CDR3 is TGTGCCAGCAGCGCTGTGAGAGACAGTAATGAAAAACTGTTTTTT. The whole variable domain, remainder taken from reference TRBV28 and TRBJ1-4, is DVKVTQSSRYLVKRTGEKVFLECVQDMDHENMFWYRQDPGLGLRLIYFSYDVKMKEKGDIPEGYSVSREKKERFSLILESASTNQTSMYLCASSAVRDSNEKLFFGSGTQLSVL.

This clone was counted only a few times. The rearrangement joins TRBV19 to TRBJ2-1, with 7 bases identical to TRBD2. J was trimmed by 7 bases and V by 1 base; bases with no gene match: 7. Germline V gene sequence: CDR1 LNHDA, CDR2 SQIVND (reference sequence). The CDR3 covers 15 residues. The CDR3 sequence is CASSIAAGAENEQFF. The CDR3 coding sequence is TGTGCCAGTAGTATAGCGGCGGGAGCGGAGAATGAGCAGTTCTTC.

This chain uses TRBV6-5 with TRBJ1-2; D is possibly TRBD1 (5 bases). The CDR3 covers 15 residues. From germline, CDR1 is MNHEY and CDR2 SVGAGI. Trimming took 5 bases from V and 2 from J, leaving 15 bases between them. The CDR3 sequence: CASSNPGTGNYGYTF. CDR3 sequence (DNA): TGTGCCAGCAGTAACCCCGGGACGGGGAACTATGGCTACACCTTC.

This rearrangement joins TRBV5-5 to TRBJ1-1; D ambiguous. V shed 0 bases and J shed 0 bases, with 12 bases lying between them. The CDR3 extends over 16 amino acids. Germline CDR1 and CDR2: SGHKS and YYEKEE (reference sequence). CDR3 protein: CASSLDKGDMNTEAFF. The CDR3 region has the DNA TGTGCCAGCAGCTTGGACAAGGGCGACATGAACACTGAAGCTTTCTTT.

V gene TRBV10-3 combines with J gene TRBJ2-6; D not certain. Trimming left V 3 bases short and J 1 base short, with 10 bases between. CDR1 ENHRY and CDR2 SYGVKD come from the germline V gene. The CDR3 spans 16 residues. The CDR3 sequence: CAISDPFGSGANVLTF. CDR3 bases: TGTGCCATCAGTGACCCCTTCGGATCTGGGGCCAACGTCCTGACTTTC.

The J gene is TRBJ2-7, the V gene TRBV5-5, with no clear D. The V end was cut by 1 base, the J end by 0 bases, with 8 bases between. Germline V gene data show CDR1 as SGHKS and CDR2 as YYEKEE (reference sequence). CDR3 size: 14 residues. CDR3 DNA sequence: TGTGCCAGCAGCTTGTCTTCGAGCTCCTACGAGCAGTACTTC. It is translated as CASSLSSSSYEQYF.

V gene TRBV6-5 combines with J gene TRBJ2-1; tentatively, D is TRBD2 (5 bases). Germline CDR1 is MNHEY and CDR2 is SVGAGI. The CDR3 totals 14 residues. Trimming removed 6 bases from V and 4 bases from J, with 13 bases in between. The DNA for the CDR3 is TGTGCCAGCAGCGACCGGGATACTTACAATGAGCAGTTCTTC. It translates to CASSDRDTYNEQFF.

In DNA, the CDR3 is TGTGCCAGTAGTATGGGAGAGACAACTAATGAAAAACTGTTTTTT. It codes for CASSMGETTNEKLFF. The J gene is TRBJ1-4, the V gene TRBV19; no definite D call. With 3 bases removed from V and 0 bases from J, the gap between germline ends came to 8 bases. Germline V gives CDR1 LNHDA, CDR2 SQIVND (reference sequence). The CDR3 runs to 15 residues.

The CDR3 DNA follows: TGTGCCAGCAGTTTACAGGGTAGGGGCTACACCTTC. Protein product: CASSLQGRGYTF. The chain is built from TRBV6-5 and TRBJ1-2, with D perhaps matching TRBD1 (6 bases). This CDR3 is built from 12 residues. V dropped 4 bases and J dropped 8 bases, with 11 bases sitting between them. Germline CDR1 and CDR2: MNHEY and SVGAGI.

J is TRBJ2-1 and V is TRBV9, with D possibly matching TRBD2 (6 bases). V was shortened by 4 bases and J by 5 bases, with 22 bases between the two germline ends. Germline V gene data show CDR1 as SGDLS and CDR2 as YYNGEE. The CDR3 length is 17 residues. CDR3 region: CASSPQVDGGYNNEQFF. CDR3 nucleotides: TGTGCCAGCAGCCCCCAGGTTGACGGGGGTTACAACAATGAGCAGTTCTTC.

The chain combines TRBV7-9 with TRBJ2-5; 10 bases map to TRBD2. The junction had 15 bases not matched to a gene; V was cut back by 2 bases and J by 6 bases. The CDR3 totals 18 residues. Germline V gene sequence: CDR1 SEHNR, CDR2 FQNEAQ (reference sequence). The CDR3 nucleotides read TGTGCCAGCAGCTTATACGGAGCGGGAGGGCCCACGACGCAGACCCAGTACTTC. It codes for CASSLYGAGGPTTQTQYF.

In its sample, this clone was seen once. V is TRBV14 and J is TRBJ2-1; D is unresolved. The CDR3 has 11 amino acids. Between the trimmed V and J ends, which lost 6 bases and 3 bases, there was a span of 3 bases. Germline V lookup: CDR1 SGHDN, CDR2 FVKESK. The CDR3 coding sequence is TGTGCCAGCAGGGACTACAATGAGCAGTTCTTC. It encodes CASRDYNEQFF.

This rearrangement joins TRBV5-1 to TRBJ1-1, with 10 bases lining up with TRBD1. Germline assignment: CDR1 SGHRS and CDR2 YFSETQ. Trimming removed 0 bases from V and 4 bases from J; junction bases left unmatched: 6. CDR3 size: 16 residues. CDR3 nucleotides: TGCGCCAGCAGCTTGGGACAGGGGGCCCGGGGCACTGAAGCTTTCTTT. Its translation is CASSLGQGARGTEAFF.

This sequence joins TRBV18 and TRBJ2-3; no firm D call. Germline assignment: CDR1 KGHSH and CDR2 LQKENI. The CDR3 runs to 13 residues. With 0 bases removed from V and 2 bases from J, the gap between germline ends came to 3 bases. The CDR3 DNA is TGTGCCAGCTCACCACCAGTCACAGATACGCAGTATTTT. Protein product: CASSPPVTDTQYF.

The chain carries TRBV9 and TRBJ1-2; D is perhaps TRBD1 (6 bases). The CDR3 consists of 15 residues. Trimming removed 4 bases at V and 4 bases at J, with 17 bases between. The germline V gene encodes CDR1 SGDLS and CDR2 YYNGEE. The CDR3 loop reads CASSPRGGGLYGYTF. CDR3 DNA sequence: TGTGCCAGCAGCCCCCGGGGAGGGGGACTCTATGGCTACACCTTC. The full variable domain, completed using reference TRBV9 and TRBJ1-2, is DSGVTQTPKHLITATGQRVTLRCSPRSGDLSVYWYQQSLDQGLQFLIQYYNGEERAKGNILERFSAQQFPDLHSELNLSSLELGDSALYFCASSPRGGGLYGYTFGSGTRLTVV.